This entry describes one T cell receptor (beta chain). Its antigen remains unidentified. This specimen comes from a study of blood T cells in healthy people across ages. Sample-barcoded 5' priming and a J-beta primer mix drove a second PCR of about 7 to 11 cycles. Each cDNA molecule, via a template-switch adaptor with 12 random nucleotides, was tagged. A single record per CDR3 protein comes from TCRdb applying MiXCR to the 5' RACE reads. This sample yields about 800,000 distinct CDR3 sequences, of which approximately 25% are seen a single time; more than 3% belongs to the top ten. Study results and caveats: A conclusive naive versus antigen-experienced comparison was prevented by the unsorted PBMCs.

Trimming took 4 bases from V and 2 from J, leaving 12 bases between them. Germline V gene data show CDR1 as MDHEN and CDR2 as SYDVKM. The CDR3 runs to 14 residues. This sample also belongs to another study, concerning T cells of mothers and their children.

Input material: blood. The chain has TRBV28 and TRBJ2-7; D is ambiguous. This receptor was obtained from a boy younger than 18 in good health. DNA of the CDR3: TGTGCCAGCAGTTCTCTTGGGTTTACCTACGAGCAGTACTTC. It encodes CASSSLGFTYEQYF. The whole variable domain, remainder taken from reference TRBV28 and TRBJ2-7, is DVKVTQSSRYLVKRTGEKVFLECVQDMDHENMFWYRQDPGLGLRLIYFSYDVKMKEKGDIPEGYSVSREKKERFSLILESASTNQTSMYLCASSSLGFTYEQYFGPGTRLTVT.